These 10 T cell receptor beta chains share one sample of origin, sequenced in a study of cytomegalovirus exposure and HLA in healthy donors. Vbeta (60) and Jbeta (13) primers were used in the PCR. Profiling relied on immunoSEQ multiplex PCR, and the TCRdb table lists in-frame clones only, not all of them. The data show around 250,000 clones, about 90% seen once. Sequenced input: PBMCs. The receptors stem from a girl aged 2-15 years in good health and CMV-seronegative.

The CDR3 protein is CASSLGAGAYEQYF. The CDR3 coding sequence is TGTGCCAGCAGCTTAGGGGCAGGGGCCTACGAGCAGTACTTC. The chain combines TRBV13 with TRBJ2-7, with D perhaps TRBD1 (6 bases). Germline V gene lookup returns CDR1 PRHDT and CDR2 FYEKMQ (reference sequence). Trimming stripped 0 bases from V and 2 bases from J, with 8 bases between. The CDR3 length is 14 residues. The variable domain in full, completed from reference TRBV13 and TRBJ2-7, reads AAGVIQSPRHLIKEKRETATLKCYPIPRHDTVYWYQQGPGQDPQFLISFYEKMQSDKGSIPDRFSAQQFSDYHSELNMSSLELGDSALYFCASSLGAGAYEQYFGPGTRLTVT.

This sequence joins TRBV6-1 and TRBJ1-2; no reliable D call. Per the germline V gene, CDR1 is MNHNS and CDR2 is SASEGT. This CDR3 contains 12 residues. The germline V and J ends were trimmed by 7 bases and 4 bases, with 10 bases remaining between them. The CDR3 is CASTMGPYGYTF. CDR3 DNA sequence: TGTGCCAGCACAATGGGCCCCTATGGCTACACCTTC.

The chain joins TRBV6-6 to TRBJ2-5; D might be TRBD1 (6 bases). In germline, CDR1 is MNHNY, CDR2 SVGAGI (reference sequence). V was clipped by 2 bases and J by 2 bases, with 12 bases between them. The CDR3 loop spans 15 amino acids. CDR3 nucleotide sequence: TGTGCCAGCAGTTACGGGGGCGGTGGTCAAGAGACCCAGTACTTC. Translation: CASSYGGGGQETQYF.

The chain couples TRBV15 to TRBJ2-5; 9 bases fit TRBD2. This CDR3 contains 14 residues. V shed 5 bases, J shed 5 bases, and the junction held 6 bases outside the gene matches. Per germline, CDR1 LNHNV and CDR2 YYDKDF (reference sequence). CDR3 DNA sequence: TGTGCCACCAGCTGGGCTAGCGGGGTGGAGACCCAGTACTTC. Translating gives CATSWASGVETQYF.

The J gene is TRBJ1-2, the V gene TRBV4-1, with 8 bases identical to TRBD1. Losses at the gene ends were 5 bases for V and 7 bases for J; bases not matched to a gene: 9. Germline assignment: CDR1 MGHRA and CDR2 YSYEKL. The CDR3 spans 14 residues. Here the CDR3 reads CASSTQDRDGGYTF. CDR3 DNA: TGCGCCAGCAGCACCCAGGACAGGGATGGTGGCTACACCTTC.

The count of this clone is one. The CDR3 sequence: CASRPTGVQPQHF. The DNA for the CDR3 is TGTGCCAGCAGACCCACAGGGGTTCAGCCCCAGCATTTT. This chain connects TRBV27 to TRBJ1-5, with TRBD1 identical over 7 bases. The length of the CDR3 is 13 residues. The trim removed 6 bases at V and 6 bases at J, leaving 5 bases unmatched. Germline assignment: CDR1 MNHEY and CDR2 SMNVEV (reference sequence).

The rearrangement joins TRBV19 to TRBJ1-5; D gene unclear. Looked up from germline, CDR1 is LNHDA and CDR2 is SQIVND (reference sequence). The CDR3 spans 13 residues. V was clipped by 5 bases and J by 7 bases, with 12 bases between them. The CDR3 reads CASSLTLFQPQHF. In nucleotides, the CDR3 is TGTGCCAGTAGTTTAACATTGTTCCAGCCCCAGCATTTT.

V usage is TRBV5-4 and J usage is TRBJ2-7; 11 nucleotides line up with TRBD1. The CDR3 length is 14 residues. V lost 4 bases, J lost 3 bases, and 3 bases stayed unmatched. Germline V gene sequence: CDR1 SGHNT, CDR2 YYREEE (reference sequence). For the CDR3, the DNA is TGTGCCAGCAGCCCGGGACAGGGGGACTACGAGCAGTACTTC. Protein sequence: CASSPGQGDYEQYF.

V usage is TRBV10-3 and J usage is TRBJ2-1; D remains unclear. Germline V gene sequence: CDR1 ENHRY, CDR2 SYGVKD. This CDR3 is 15 amino acids long. V shed 3 bases and J shed 3 bases, with 12 bases lying between them. The CDR3 DNA reads as TGTGCCATCAGTGACTCCTCTAAGAGCTACAATGAGCAGTTCTTC. Translation: CAISDSSKSYNEQFF.

J is TRBJ1-5 and V is TRBV5-1; D is uncertain. The CDR3 is 16 amino acids. V was cut by 0 bases and J by 3 bases, with 13 bases left in between. CDR1 SGHRS and CDR2 YFSETQ come from the germline V gene. This chain's CDR3 is CASSLAPSGYNQPQHF. DNA of the CDR3: TGCGCCAGCAGCTTGGCCCCTTCGGGATACAATCAGCCCCAGCATTTT.